The clone carrying this T cell receptor (beta chain) was found a few times. Its antigen is unknown. Oncomine TCR Beta short-read sequencing was applied to DNA from cultured CD4+ T cells. TCRdb passed the PCR reads through MiXCR, listing each CDR3 protein once. The sample includes about 15,000 distinct CDR3 sequences, roughly half seen only once; the top ten take around 5.3%. This specimen comes from a study of vaccination and CD4 T cells after COVID-19. Across the whole study: Overlapping peptides covering the spike proteins of SARS-CoV-2, HCoV-NL63, HCoV-OC43 and HCoV-229E were added to stimulate cells. Control cultures were supplied with a CEFX pool, an HIV-1 Nef pool, or no peptide at all.

V dropped 0 bases and J dropped 6 bases, with 11 bases sitting between them. The CDR3 consists of 14 residues. Germline-derived CDR1 and CDR2 are LNHNV and YYDKDF (reference sequence). Indicated treatment: approximately nine-day PBMC culture with coronavirus spike peptide pools or control peptides (ViraFEST assay). The source is a human donor who had recovered from COVID-19. The rearrangement uses TRBV15 and TRBJ1-2; unclear D gene. Sequences were derived from CD4+ T cells from blood, cultured in vitro, sampled before SARS-CoV-2 vaccination. The CDR3 DNA reads TGTGCCACCAGCAGAGATTTGCATGGGGATGGCTACACCTTC. Its translation is CATSRDLHGDGYTF.